The sample holds one count of the clone carrying this T cell receptor (beta chain). What it recognizes is unknown. The sample originates from a study of T cell repertoires in cytomegalovirus infection. At the level of the study: Public TCR beta signatures provided an indication of both CMV infection and a matching HLA type.

Study results and caveats: CMV carriers having the relevant HLA were flagged by cumulative public TCR beta family frequency. The response measured ex vivo was dominated by TCR beta clonotypes (HLA-C-restricted and CMV-specific).

CDR1 and CDR2 from the germline V gene are SQVTM and ANQGSEA. Trimming removed 5 bases at V and 7 bases at J, with 9 bases between. CDR3 length: 11 amino acids. TCRdb ran MiXCR on the reads and lists one entry per CDR3 protein. The sample lists about 300,000 distinct CDR3 sequences, roughly 24% occurring once. This TCR derives from a human donor in good health (CMV status not recorded). Some clones in this sample may be carry-over from other donors' samples. The chain links TRBV29-1 to TRBJ2-1; D is possibly TRBD1 (6 bases). Material for sequencing was PBMCs. The CDR3 loop is CSVTGPNEQFF. The DNA for the CDR3 is TGCAGCGTTACAGGGCCGAATGAGCAGTTCTTC.